What follows are 28 T cell receptor beta chains derived from one specimen sequenced in a study of human T cells and chemical hapten exposure. Individual cDNA molecules each carried unique molecular identifiers attached by the library. TCRdb re-analysed the reads in MiXCR, keeping a single row per CDR3 protein. The data show about 120,000 distinct CDR3 sequences, about 8.9% seen once. Unfractionated whole blood was the source of the extracted total RNA. The sequencing sample was made of whole blood. The receptors were sampled from a human donor in good health. Some clones in this sample may be carry-over from other donors' samples.

The sample holds many counts of this clonotype. This sequence joins TRBV20-1 and TRBJ1-5; TRBD1 might be the D (5 bases). CDR3 length equals 14 residues. The V end was cut by 2 bases, the J end by 1 base, with 9 bases between. The germline V gene has CDR1 DFQATT and CDR2 SNEGSKA (reference sequence). CDR3 DNA: TGCAGTGCTAGAACCGGGGGGAGCAATCAGCCCCAGCATTTT. It specifies CSARTGGSNQPQHF.

This clonotype was seen a handful of times. V is TRBV7-6 and J is TRBJ2-6; no definite D call. Trimming shortened V by 3 bases and J by 1 base, and 7 bases separated the two germline ends. Germline CDR1 is SGHVS and CDR2 is FNYEAQ. This CDR3 spans 15 amino acids. The CDR3 reads CASSFRASGANVLTF. The CDR3 bases are TGTGCCAGCAGCTTTCGGGCTTCTGGGGCCAACGTCCTGACTTTC. The whole variable domain, remainder taken from reference TRBV7-6 and TRBJ2-6, is GAGVSQSPRYKVTKRGQDVALRCDPISGHVSLYWYRQALGQGPEFLTYFNYEAQQDKSGLPNDRFSAERPEGSISTLTIQRTEQRDSAMYRCASSFRASGANVLTFGAGSRLTVL.

This clonotype has a count of ten or more. J is TRBJ1-1 and V is TRBV29-1; 7 nucleotides align to TRBD1. In germline, CDR1 is SQVTM, CDR2 ANQGSEA. The CDR3 consists of 13 residues. Germline trimming cut 1 base from V and 4 bases from J; bases unmatched to any gene: 3. CDR3 nucleotide sequence: TGCAGCGTTGAAGGACAGGGCGGCACTGAAGCTTTCTTT. It codes for CSVEGQGGTEAFF.

This sequence joins TRBV5-1 and TRBJ2-7, with D possibly called TRBD1 or TRBD2 (5 bases each). Germline CDR1 is SGHRS and CDR2 is YFSETQ. The CDR3 spans 16 residues. Trimming removed 3 bases at V and 6 bases at J, with 22 bases between. The DNA of the CDR3 is TGCGCCAGCAGCTCGGGACCTTTGGCGCGAGGTTTCGAGCAGTACTTC. Residues: CASSSGPLARGFEQYF.

Many counts were recorded for this clonotype. The V and J genes are TRBV12-3 or TRBV12-4 and TRBJ1-1; the D gene is possibly TRBD1 (6 bases). V was clipped by 4 bases and J by 5 bases, with 17 bases between them. CDR3 size: 15 residues. In DNA form, the CDR3 reads TGTGCCAGCAGTTCCCGGGGGGGCGTGAGGACTGAAGCTTTCTTT. Its translation: CASSSRGGVRTEAFF.

The chain joins TRBV2 to TRBJ1-1; possibly TRBD1 for D (6 bases). Trimming removed 1 base at V and 6 bases at J, with 12 bases between. The germline V gene encodes CDR1 SNHLY and CDR2 FYNNEI. The CDR3 is 14 amino acids. The CDR3 bases are TGTGCCAGCAGTGAAGGGTGGGGGGGCCCTGAAGCTTTCTTT. It yields the protein CASSEGWGGPEAFF.

This clonotype has a handful of counts. The V and J genes are TRBV3-1 and TRBJ2-7; no clear D gene. Germline V gene lookup returns CDR1 LGHDT and CDR2 YNNKEL (reference sequence). The CDR3 is 13 residues long. V was cut by 4 bases and J by 4 bases, with 11 bases left in between. The CDR3 is CASSLERPYEQYF. The CDR3 nucleotides read TGTGCCAGCAGCCTCGAACGACCTTACGAGCAGTACTTC.

A few counts support this clonotype. The chain combines TRBV9 with TRBJ2-1, with 7 nucleotides matching TRBD2. The CDR3 sequence is 15 residues long. Trimming took 3 bases from V and 2 from J; bases not matched to a gene: 5. Germline V lookup: CDR1 SGDLS, CDR2 YYNGEE. CDR3 protein: CASSGSSGTYNEQFF. CDR3 DNA sequence: TGTGCCAGCAGCGGATCTAGCGGCACCTACAATGAGCAGTTCTTC. The variable domain in full, completed from reference TRBV9 and TRBJ2-1, reads DSGVTQTPKHLITATGQRVTLRCSPRSGDLSVYWYQQSLDQGLQFLIQYYNGEERAKGNILERFSAQQFPDLHSELNLSSLELGDSALYFCASSGSSGTYNEQFFGPGTRLTVL.

The chain combines TRBV27 with TRBJ2-7; the match to TRBD2 covers 7 bases. Germline CDR1 is MNHEY and CDR2 is SMNVEV (reference sequence). The J segment lost 5 bases and the V segment lost 4 bases, leaving 14 bases of the junction unmatched. The CDR3 has 16 residues. Written as DNA, the CDR3 is TGTGCCAGCAGTTATGGGCGTGGGAGGGAGGGCCACGAGCAGTACTTC. Its protein is CASSYGRGREGHEQYF.

This clonotype was counted only a few times. J is TRBJ2-1 and V is TRBV18; TRBD2 is a possible D gene (6 bases). The V gene's germline CDR1 is KGHSH and CDR2 LQKENI. V lost 2 bases and J 9 bases, leaving 17 bases between the germline ends. The CDR3 has 15 residues. The CDR3 DNA follows: TGTGCCAGCTCACCAAAGGACGGCGGGACGGTTGAGCAGTTCTTC. This encodes CASSPKDGGTVEQFF.

In its sample, this clonotype was seen a few times. This chain connects TRBV12-3 or TRBV12-4 to TRBJ1-4, with D hard to call. The CDR3 covers 13 residues. V shed 6 bases and J shed 4 bases, with 9 bases lying between them. This CDR3 reads CASRAYSNEKLFF. The CDR3 coding sequence is TGTGCCAGCAGGGCGTACAGTAATGAAAAACTGTTTTTT.

This chain connects TRBV6-4 to TRBJ1-5; 9 nucleotides align to TRBD1. Looked up from germline, CDR1 is MRHNA and CDR2 is SNTAGT. The junction had 6 bases not matched to a gene; V was cut back by 7 bases and J by 2 bases. This CDR3 is 15 amino acids long. The CDR3 reads CASTGTGQGNQPQHF. DNA of the CDR3: TGTGCCAGCACCGGGACAGGGCAGGGCAATCAGCCCCAGCATTTT.

This clonotype was recorded a few times. The CDR3 here is CASGEEKAGRTDTQYF. The CDR3 coding sequence is TGTGCCAGCGGGGAAGAAAAAGCGGGGCGCACAGATACGCAGTATTTT. The chain couples TRBV12-3 or TRBV12-4 to TRBJ2-3; 7 positions agree with TRBD2. The CDR3 is 16 amino acids. V shed 8 bases and J 1 base; nucleotides not matched to a gene: 12.

This clonotype has at least ten counts. The rearrangement uses TRBV7-9 and TRBJ2-3; 11 bases fit TRBD1. V gave up 4 bases and J gave up 3 bases; unmatched junction bases: 9. The CDR3 spans 17 residues. The germline V gene encodes CDR1 SEHNR and CDR2 FQNEAQ (reference sequence). This chain's CDR3 is CASSSLRTGGATDTQYF. The DNA of the CDR3 is TGTGCCAGCAGCTCCCTCCGGACAGGGGGCGCGACAGATACGCAGTATTTT.

The table lists this clonotype with a few counts. This sequence joins TRBV20-1 and TRBJ2-7; a weak D match, TRBD2 (6 bases). The CDR3 sequence is 14 residues long. Germline values: CDR1 DFQATT, CDR2 SNEGSKA (reference sequence). The V and J ends lost 6 bases and 0 bases respectively, with 15 bases between them. The CDR3 here is CSAPRGISSYEQYF. In DNA form, the CDR3 reads TGCAGTGCCCCACGGGGGATAAGCTCCTACGAGCAGTACTTC.

This clonotype was seen at least ten times. The chain has TRBV10-3 and TRBJ2-3; D possibly matches TRBD1 or TRBD2 (6 bases each). The length of the CDR3 is 14 residues. V was trimmed by 3 bases and J by 10 bases, leaving 17 bases between them. Germline values: CDR1 ENHRY, CDR2 SYGVKD. This chain's CDR3 is CAISDSGGGQAQYF. In DNA, the CDR3 is TGTGCCATCAGTGATTCCGGGGGCGGCCAGGCGCAGTATTTT.

This clonotype was seen at least ten times. The chain joins TRBV5-1 to TRBJ1-1; the match to TRBD1 covers 10 bases. This CDR3 has 15 amino acids. V was pared by 0 bases and J by 6 bases, with 5 bases of the junction left unmatched. Germline assignment: CDR1 SGHRS and CDR2 YFSETQ. The CDR3, as DNA: TGCGCCAGCAGCTTGGCCGGGACAGGGGCATCTGAAGCTTTCTTT. As protein: CASSLAGTGASEAFF.

The chain carries TRBV5-4 and TRBJ1-1; possible D gene TRBD1, 5 bases. V lost 5 bases and J 0 bases, leaving 8 bases between the germline ends. This CDR3 spans 13 amino acids. The germline V gene has CDR1 SGHNT and CDR2 YYREEE (reference sequence). The CDR3 region is CASRQEVNTEAFF. CDR3 nucleotides: TGTGCCAGCAGACAGGAGGTGAACACTGAAGCTTTCTTT.

This clonotype was seen ten or more times. This rearrangement joins TRBV20-1 to TRBJ2-7; possible D gene TRBD2, 5 bases. The V and J ends lost 3 bases and 0 bases respectively, with 15 bases between them. This CDR3 has 15 amino acids. CDR1 DFQATT and CDR2 SNEGSKA come from the germline V gene (reference sequence). This CDR3 is CSASPRTGSSYEQYF. The CDR3 coding sequence is TGCAGTGCTAGCCCTAGGACGGGGAGCTCCTACGAGCAGTACTTC.

This clonotype was recorded many times. The chain has TRBV4-1 and TRBJ2-7; TRBD2 matches 12 bases. The CDR3 is 16 residues long. Germline lookup yields CDR1 MGHRA and CDR2 YSYEKL. V lost 2 bases, J lost 3 bases, and 5 bases stayed unmatched. The DNA for the CDR3 is TGCGCCAGCAGCCAATTCCCTAGCGGGAGGGACTACGAGCAGTACTTC. Its protein is CASSQFPSGRDYEQYF.

The chain carries TRBV24-1 and TRBJ2-3; weak D call: TRBD1 (6 bases). The CDR3 consists of 13 residues. Germline V gene data show CDR1 as KGHDR and CDR2 as SFDVKD. The ends were cut back, 10 bases at V and 3 bases at J, with 13 bases in the middle. CDR3 region: CATQKDRTDTQYF. DNA of the CDR3: TGTGCCACTCAAAAGGACAGAACAGATACGCAGTATTTT.

This clonotype was recorded at least ten times. The chain uses TRBV3-1 and TRBJ2-1; 10 positions match TRBD2. Unmatched junction bases numbered 4, after V lost 4 bases and J lost 4 bases. CDR1 is LGHDT and CDR2 is YNNKEL in the germline V gene (reference sequence). The CDR3 sequence is 15 residues long. CDR3: CASSLLAGPYNEQFF. CDR3 DNA sequence: TGTGCCAGCAGCCTACTAGCGGGGCCGTACAATGAGCAGTTCTTC.

The chain recombines TRBV4-1 with TRBJ2-2; D not resolved. This CDR3 contains 18 residues. Germline V gives CDR1 MGHRA, CDR2 YSYEKL. The V and J ends lost 3 bases and 0 bases respectively, with 17 bases between them. This chain's CDR3 is CASSHSSQAFANTGELFF. CDR3 DNA sequence: TGCGCCAGCAGCCATTCCTCCCAGGCTTTCGCGAACACCGGGGAGCTGTTTTTT.

This clonotype was recorded many times. The V call is TRBV7-9, the J call TRBJ1-1, with a tentative D call TRBD1 (5 bases). Germline values: CDR1 SEHNR, CDR2 FQNEAQ (reference sequence). This CDR3 has 12 amino acids. V was trimmed by 5 bases and J by 10 bases, leaving 14 bases between them. Here the CDR3 DNA reads TGTGCCAGCAGCCGCGGGGGTTTGGGAGCTTTCTTT. Its translation is CASSRGGLGAFF. Complete variable domain (other parts from reference TRBV7-9 and TRBJ1-1): DTGVSQNPRHKITKRGQNVTFRCDPISEHNRLYWYRQTLGQGPEFLTYFQNEAQLEKSRLLSDRFSAERPKGSFSTLEIQRTEQGDSAMYLCASSRGGLGAFFGQGTRLTVV.

In nucleotides, the CDR3 is TGTGCCAGCAGCTTAAGAGGGAGCACAACTAATGAAAAACTGTTTTTT. This translates into CASSLRGSTTNEKLFF. This rearrangement joins TRBV7-2 to TRBJ1-4, with D unclear. This CDR3 has 16 amino acids. CDR1 and CDR2 from the germline V gene are SGHTA and FQGNSA. Deletions cut 2 bases from V and 0 bases from J, with 10 bases between.

The CDR3 sequence: CATSRAGTAKNIQYF. DNA of the CDR3: TGTGCCACCAGCAGAGCCGGGACAGCCAAAAACATTCAGTACTTC. The rearrangement uses TRBV15 and TRBJ2-4, with D perhaps being TRBD1 or TRBD2 (5 bases each). The V and J ends lost 1 base and 0 bases respectively, with 7 bases between them. This CDR3 comprises 15 residues. Germline loops: CDR1 LNHNV, CDR2 YYDKDF (reference sequence).

This clonotype was recorded at least ten times. The chain uses TRBV7-9 and TRBJ2-1; 7 bases match TRBD2. The CDR3 has 15 amino acids. V shed 1 base and J 9 bases; nucleotides not matched to a gene: 9. In germline, CDR1 is SEHNR, CDR2 FQNEAQ (reference sequence). DNA for the CDR3: TGTGCCAGCAGCTTAGTTCGGACTAGTTCAACTGAGCAGTTCTTC. Protein product: CASSLVRTSSTEQFF.

This clonotype was detected many times. The chain joins TRBV7-2 to TRBJ1-1; D unresolved. This CDR3 spans 14 amino acids. The V end lost 3 bases, the J end lost 0 bases, and 8 bases lay between the germline ends. CDR1 and CDR2 (germline): SGHTA, FQGNSA. The CDR3: CASSFDFMNTEAFF. As DNA, the CDR3 is TGTGCCAGCAGCTTTGATTTCATGAACACTGAAGCTTTCTTT.